This T cell receptor beta chain was obtained from a study of Ad26.COV2.S vaccination and SARS-CoV-2 variants. As for the study in general: In the study, Ad26.COV2.S was injected intramuscularly once, or twice 56 days apart.

Points from the study as a whole: People who got the vaccine had more spike-specific TCR breadth than people who got placebo. The study found similar non-spike TCR breadth in vaccine and placebo recipients.

Concerning this clone: Antigen specificity is unknown.

The CDR3 covers 15 residues. Germline assignment: CDR1 SGHAT and CDR2 FQNNGV. Between the trimmed V and J ends, which lost 3 bases and 0 bases, there was a span of 6 bases. The treatment here: around 19 received Ad26.COV2.S at low or high dose, single or two shots; 5 received placebo; per-sample allocation not given. All samples were drawn on day 63, counting from the first vaccine or placebo injection. The vaccine delivered Wuhan-strain SARS-CoV-2 spike through an Ad26 vector. Produced via immunoSEQ multiplex PCR; TCRdb's table is partial and in-frame only. Here the sample spans about 350,000 clones, approximately 86% being singletons.

This TCR came from a person aged 18 to 65 who received the Ad26.COV2.S COVID-19 vaccine or a placebo. This material consisted of peripheral blood, taken in a trial of Ad26.COV2.S vaccine versus placebo. The rearrangement uses TRBV11-2 and TRBJ2-6; D is uncertain. CDR3 nucleotides: TGTGCCAGCAGCTTTGGCTACTCTGGGGCCAACGTCCTGACTTTC. Its protein is CASSFGYSGANVLTF.